This T cell receptor (beta chain) was captured in a study of T cells after posttransplantation cyclophosphamide. Broader study findings: TRB overlap between skin or GI tissue T cells and blood was limited. After PTCy, TRB diversity resembled that of CNI/methotrexate controls. Later blood repertoires were often dominated by clones from the donor CD8+ memory compartment.

The CDR3 runs 14 residues. V dropped 8 bases and J dropped 12 bases, with 20 bases sitting between them. Germline CDR1 reads SNHLY; CDR2 reads FYNNEI. Busulfan-fludarabine conditioning, marrow transplant, and cyclophosphamide on days +3 and +4 were administered. TCRdb's copy holds only in-frame clones and misses some; the assay was immunoSEQ multiplex PCR. The repertoire has tens of thousands of clones, 86% of them found once; the top ten carry 12%. This clone was counted between two and nine times. Its antigen is currently unknown. The chain combines TRBV2 with TRBJ1-6; possibly TRBD1 for D (5 bases). The sequence came from a female patient younger than 45 who received an allogeneic stem cell transplant from an unrelated donor, was CMV-positive, and had no GVHD. Some T cells may possibly be graft donor cells. Sequenced here: PBMCs, sampled after allogeneic stem cell transplant with posttransplant cyclophosphamide. The CDR3 DNA follows: TGTGCCAGCGCCTGGAGGGGCCAAGAAGAACCCCTCCACTTT. Protein sequence: CASAWRGQEEPLHF.